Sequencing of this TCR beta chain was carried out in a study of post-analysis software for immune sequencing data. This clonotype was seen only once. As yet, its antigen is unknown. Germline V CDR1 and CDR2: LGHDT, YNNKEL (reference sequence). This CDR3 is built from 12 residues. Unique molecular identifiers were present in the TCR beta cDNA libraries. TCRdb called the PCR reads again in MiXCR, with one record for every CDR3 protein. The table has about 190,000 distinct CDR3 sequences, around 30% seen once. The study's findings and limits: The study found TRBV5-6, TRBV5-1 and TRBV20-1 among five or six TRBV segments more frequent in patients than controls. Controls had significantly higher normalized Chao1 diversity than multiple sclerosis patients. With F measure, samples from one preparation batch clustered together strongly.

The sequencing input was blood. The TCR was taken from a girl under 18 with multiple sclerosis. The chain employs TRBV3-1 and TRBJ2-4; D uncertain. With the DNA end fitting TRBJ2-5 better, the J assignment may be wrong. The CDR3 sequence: CASSQERETQYF. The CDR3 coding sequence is TGTGCCAGCAGCCAAGAGAGGGAGACCCAGTACTTC.